Here is one TCR beta chain with its context. This sample was taken from a study of T-cell memory formation after mild COVID-19. From the 5' RACE reads, TCRdb called clonotypes with MiXCR, one entry per CDR3 protein. This sample has 68,000 or so distinct CDR3 sequences, with approximately 16% found just once. The sample comprised PBMCs or a T cell subset sorted from them (not recorded which). This clonotype originated in an adult woman who had mild COVID-19 (a few samples of this study predate the infection). Cell type and time point are not known.

CDR3 bases: TGTGCCACTGAGGACGATGCCCAAGAGACCCAGTACTTC. Residues: CATEDDAQETQYF. The rearrangement joins TRBV7-9 to TRBJ2-5, with no clear D. V was cut by 10 bases and J by 1 base, with 13 bases left in between. The germline CDR1 and CDR2 sequences are SEHNR and FQNEAQ (reference sequence). This CDR3 is 13 amino acids long.